A selection of T cell receptor beta chains follows, all from one sample in a study of cytomegalovirus exposure and HLA in healthy donors. The protocol was immunoSEQ multiplex PCR, while the TCRdb copy is restricted to in-frame clones and leaves out a portion. The sample comprises roughly 200,000 clones, 77% of which are singletons, and 2.7% rests with the top ten. Sequenced material: PBMCs. These TCRs come from a woman aged 55 to 70 in good health and CMV-seropositive. CDR3s include the opening cysteine and the closing phenylalanine or tryptophan. The D gene is left open where the match is weak. Clone size, where shown, is once, few, many, or a class for clones that have expanded.

j_call,d_call,clone_size,v_call,cdr3_aa,cdr3_nt
TRBJ2-3,TRBD2,-,TRBV11-2,CASSLRGVGTDTQYF,TGTGCCAGCAGCTTGCGGGGGGTGGGCACAGATACGCAGTATTTT
TRBJ1-3,-,-,TRBV5-1,CASRTGGTGNTIYF,TGCGCCAGCCGGACCGGGGGTACTGGAAACACCATATATTTT
TRBJ1-6,-,-,TRBV4-1,CASSQVGRGTGDNSPLHF,TGCGCCAGCAGCCAAGTCGGTCGGGGAACGGGGGATAATTCACCCCTCCACTTT
TRBJ1-2,-,-,TRBV9,CASSGKLSRSLGYTF,TGTGCCAGCAGCGGCAAGCTATCCAGGTCGTTGGGCTACACCTTC
TRBJ1-5,-,few,TRBV4-3,CASSQGPGFSNQPQHF,TGCGCCAGCAGCCAAGGACCCGGGTTTAGCAATCAGCCCCAGCATTTT
TRBJ2-2,-,once,TRBV7-3,CASSPGQSNTGELFF,TGTGCCAGCAGCCCCGGACAGTCGAACACCGGGGAGCTGTTTTTT
TRBJ1-1,TRBD1,few,TRBV5-1,CASSLTGGETTEAFF,TGCGCCAGCAGCCTGACAGGGGGCGAGACCACTGAAGCTTTCTTT
TRBJ2-3,TRBD2,-,TRBV6-6,CASSTGTRSDTQYF,TGTGCCAGCAGTACCGGGACTAGGTCCGATACGCAGTATTTT
TRBJ1-1,TRBD1,few,TRBV7-9,CASSPGQVPMNTEAFF,TGTGCCAGCAGCCCTGGACAGGTACCAATGAACACTGAAGCTTTCTTT
TRBJ2-7,-,-,TRBV7-2,CASREGTFEQYF,TGTGCCAGCAGAGAAGGGACTTTCGAGCAGTACTTC
TRBJ1-1,-,-,TRBV5-1,CASSLRLGGEAFF,TGCGCCAGCAGCTTGAGATTGGGGGGAGAAGCTTTCTTT
TRBJ2-7,-,-,TRBV11-2,CASSLSVNEQYF,TGTGCCAGCAGCCTGAGCGTCAACGAGCAGTACTTC
TRBJ2-3,TRBD2,few,TRBV28,CASTWGGSLDTQYF,TGTGCCAGCACCTGGGGGGGAAGTTTAGATACGCAGTATTTT
TRBJ2-7,-,-,TRBV6-5,CASSYGAPSSYEQYF,TGTGCCAGCAGTTACGGGGCCCCGAGCTCCTACGAGCAGTACTTC
TRBJ2-7,-,-,TRBV11-2,CASSLGLNSYEQYF,TGTGCCAGCAGCTTAGGACTAAACTCCTACGAGCAGTACTTC
TRBJ1-6,-,-,TRBV5-4,CASSLGPGVTSPLHF,TGTGCCAGCAGCTTGGGTCCGGGGGTTACTTCACCCCTCCACTTT
TRBJ2-1,TRBD1,few,TRBV19,CASSGQGGIYEQFF,TGTGCCAGTAGTGGACAGGGCGGTATCTATGAGCAGTTCTTC